Each of the 25 T cell receptor beta chains below was sequenced from the same sample in a study of T cells in Graves' hyperthyroidism and ophthalmopathy (dated by TCRdb to between 2017 and 2020). Libraries were constructed by multiplex PCR. The sample was run on an Illumina HiSeq 2000. Amplification of TCR beta CDR3 regions was carried out from RNA transcripts. For the first round of RT-PCR on the TCR CDR3, the HTBI primer set was used together with the Qiagen OneStep RT-PCR kit. Starting from the raw public reads, TCRdb applied fastp trimming at Q25, assembled clones with MiXCR and retained in-frame beta chains. Each entry is one CDR3 protein sequence, shown with its most common DNA and genes. The sample profile shows approximately 870,000 distinct CDR3 sequences; around 39% of them were found once. The leading ten clones occupy about 9% of the sample. Sequences were obtained from blood. The receptor set was obtained from a man aged 18 to 29 with Graves' hyperthyroidism.

This clonotype was detected a few times. V is TRBV19 and J is TRBJ1-1; the D is unclear. Germline CDR1 LNHDA, CDR2 SQIVND (reference sequence). Trimming shortened V by 7 bases and J by 6 bases, and 15 bases separated the two germline ends. The CDR3 is made up of 13 amino acids. The CDR3 reads CASTREGRAEAFF. The DNA for the CDR3 is TGTGCCAGTACCCGGGAGGGAAGGGCTGAAGCTTTCTTT.

For the CDR3, the DNA is TGTGCCAGCAGTTTAGGGGGGACAGGGGGTTCTGGTGAGCAGTACTTC. Residues: CASSLGGTGGSGEQYF. V gene TRBV12-3 or TRBV12-4 combines with J gene TRBJ2-7; TRBD1 matches at 11 bases. V lost 1 base and J lost 7; bases outside the gene matches: 9. There are 16 residues in the CDR3.

The gene calls are TRBV20-1 and TRBJ1-5; possible D gene TRBD1, 5 bases. The CDR3 runs 14 residues. Germline lookup yields CDR1 DFQATT and CDR2 SNEGSKA (reference sequence). V was clipped by 7 bases and J by 4 bases, with 17 bases between them. The CDR3 DNA follows: TGCAGTGTTCCCTATGGGGGGTTGAATCAGCCCCAGCATTTT. Residues: CSVPYGGLNQPQHF.

This clonotype was counted a single time. J is TRBJ2-3 and V is TRBV10-3; D possibly matches TRBD1 or TRBD2 (5 bases each). This CDR3 has 12 amino acids. Trimming removed 4 bases from V and 7 bases from J, with 9 bases in between. Germline CDR1 is ENHRY and CDR2 is SYGVKD. CDR3 residues: CAISGRTNTQYF. CDR3 nucleotide sequence: TGTGCCATCAGTGGGAGGACAAATACGCAGTATTTT.

The sample holds a few counts of this clonotype. This chain links TRBV20-1 with TRBJ1-1, with 9 bases aligning to TRBD1. Unmatched junction bases numbered 4, after V lost 1 base and J lost 1 base. The CDR3 consists of 15 residues. Germline CDR1 is DFQATT and CDR2 is SNEGSKA (reference sequence). The CDR3 spells CSARASGQGNTEAFF. The DNA for the CDR3 is TGCAGTGCTAGAGCCTCGGGACAGGGGAACACTGAAGCTTTCTTT.

Ten or more counts support this clonotype. The chain joins TRBV10-3 to TRBJ2-2; D is possibly TRBD1 or TRBD2 (5 bases each). The CDR3 spans 16 residues. CDR1 ENHRY and CDR2 SYGVKD come from the germline V gene. V dropped 0 bases and J dropped 10 bases, with 18 bases sitting between them. CDR3 loop: CAISESNGAAIEELFF. CDR3 bases: TGTGCCATCAGTGAGTCGAACGGGGCCGCGATTGAGGAGCTGTTTTTT.

The V gene is TRBV20-1, the J gene TRBJ2-5, with 12 bases fitting TRBD2. With 5 bases clipped from V and 2 bases from J, the junction kept 9 bases outside the gene matches. The length of the CDR3 is 16 residues. In germline, CDR1 is DFQATT, CDR2 SNEGSKA (reference sequence). CDR3 nucleotides: TGCAGTGCTGGAGCACTAGCGGGGGGACATCAAGAGACCCAGTACTTC. Translation: CSAGALAGGHQETQYF.

The chain carries TRBV7-8 and TRBJ1-2; TRBD1 matches at 10 bases. The V and J ends lost 5 bases and 7 bases, in that order; junction bases with no gene match: 13. Germline-derived CDR1 and CDR2 are SGHVS and FQNEAQ. This CDR3 is built from 16 residues. CDR3 DNA sequence: TGTGCCAGCAGCCCGGGAAGGACAGGGGGTAGGGGTGGCTACACCTTC. Residues: CASSPGRTGGRGGYTF. The whole variable domain, filled in from reference TRBV7-8 and TRBJ1-2, reads GAGVSQSPRYKVAKRGQDVALRCDPISGHVSLFWYQQALGQGPEFLTYFQNEAQLDKSGLPSDRFFAERPEGSVSTLKIQRTQQEDSAVYLCASSPGRTGGRGGYTFGSGTRLTVV.

The CDR3 coding sequence is TGCAGTGCTGCCGGGACACTACCCGGGCTCTCCGAGCAGTACTTC. This sequence encodes CSAAGTLPGLSEQYF. The chain joins TRBV20-1 to TRBJ2-7; D may be TRBD1 (6 bases). The CDR3 runs 15 residues. Germline CDR1 is DFQATT and CDR2 is SNEGSKA (reference sequence). V gave up 5 bases and J gave up 6 bases, with 23 bases separating them.

This clonotype was observed a handful of times. The J gene is TRBJ2-6, the V gene TRBV6-5; possibly TRBD1 or TRBD2 for D (5 bases each). Per the germline V gene, CDR1 is MNHEY and CDR2 is SVGAGI. Deletions cut 5 bases from V and 0 bases from J, with 5 bases between. The CDR3 totals 14 residues. The DNA for the CDR3 is TGTGCCAGCAGTGGGACCTCTGGGGCCAACGTCCTGACTTTC. As protein: CASSGTSGANVLTF.

The table lists this clonotype with many counts. The chain combines TRBV29-1 with TRBJ2-7; D perhaps matches TRBD1 (5 bases). The germline CDR1 and CDR2 sequences are SQVTM and ANQGSEA. This CDR3 spans 14 amino acids. V shed 3 bases and J shed 7 bases, with 19 bases lying between them. CDR3 in DNA: TGCAGCGTTGAGACAGCTGACCCATATAGGGAGCAGTACTTC. This sequence encodes CSVETADPYREQYF.

The chain recombines TRBV4-2 with TRBJ2-5, with D maybe TRBD2 (6 bases). Trimming pared 1 base from V and 1 base from J, leaving 16 bases between. The CDR3 extends over 17 amino acids. Germline V gene sequence: CDR1 LGHNA, CDR2 YNFKEQ. This chain's CDR3 is CASSQGDWDSLQETQYF. The CDR3 region has the DNA TGTGCCAGCAGCCAAGGAGACTGGGACTCCCTCCAAGAGACCCAGTACTTC.

The chain is built from TRBV15 and TRBJ2-7; TRBD2 matches at 7 bases. CDR1 is LNHNV, CDR2 YYDKDF, per germline (reference sequence). The CDR3 contains 16 residues. With V trimmed by 3 bases and J by 0 bases, 8 bases remained unmatched. This CDR3 reads CATSSGPAGSSYEQYF. CDR3 nucleotide sequence: TGTGCCACCAGCAGCGGTCCAGCGGGAAGCTCCTACGAGCAGTACTTC.

In this sample, this clonotype turned up a few times. This sequence joins TRBV7-9 and TRBJ1-1, with TRBD1 matching over 7 bases. The trim removed 10 bases at V and 0 bases at J, leaving 14 bases unmatched. The germline CDR1 and CDR2 sequences are SEHNR and FQNEAQ (reference sequence). The CDR3 extends over 16 amino acids. CDR3 sequence reads: CAISVDRVKMNTEAFF. The CDR3 nucleotides are TGTGCCATCTCCGTAGACAGGGTAAAGATGAACACTGAAGCTTTCTTT.

The J gene is TRBJ1-1, the V gene TRBV29-1; 9 bases match TRBD1. CDR1 is SQVTM and CDR2 is ANQGSEA in the germline V gene. The junction had 7 bases not matched to a gene; V was cut back by 8 bases and J by 3 bases. CDR3 size: 13 residues. The CDR3 region is CSWGDRAYTEAFF. CDR3 sequence (DNA): TGCAGCTGGGGGGACAGGGCATACACTGAAGCTTTCTTT.

Written as DNA, the CDR3 is TGTGCCAGCAGTTACTCTCGCGTGAACGACGAGCAGTACTTC. Translation: CASSYSRVNDEQYF. The J gene is TRBJ2-7, the V gene TRBV6-5, with no clear D. The CDR3 covers 14 residues. The V end was cut by 0 bases, the J end by 5 bases, with 11 bases between. Germline-derived CDR1 and CDR2 are MNHEY and SVGAGI.

This clonotype was seen a few times. A much larger clone lies a single base off, so this may be a read error. Given the absence of the conserved phenylalanine or tryptophan at the CDR3 end, a read error is likely. The chain is built from TRBV7-8 and TRBJ1-1, with a weak D call TRBD1 (6 bases). The CDR3 loop spans 11 amino acids. CDR1 and CDR2 from the germline V gene are SGHVS and FQNEAQ. V shed 7 bases and J shed 11 bases, with 14 bases lying between them. The CDR3 bases are TGTGCCAGCACCAAAGGGGGAAAGGCTTTCCTT. Translation gives CASTKGGKAFL.

J is TRBJ2-7 and V is TRBV20-1; 11 nucleotides line up with TRBD2. From germline, CDR1 is DFQATT and CDR2 SNEGSKA (reference sequence). This CDR3 has 16 amino acids. Trimming took 4 bases from V and 1 from J; bases not matched to a gene: 9. The CDR3 nucleotides read TGCAGTGCTATACGGACTAGCGGGCCCCTGTCCTACGAGCAGTACTTC. Translation gives CSAIRTSGPLSYEQYF.

This chain uses TRBV11-3 with TRBJ2-7; TRBD1 is a possible D gene (6 bases). Per the germline V gene, CDR1 is SGHNT and CDR2 is YENEEA. V was clipped by 8 bases and J by 1 base, with 9 bases between them. This CDR3 contains 12 residues. In nucleotides, the CDR3 is TGTGCCAGCTTTGGACAGTCCTACGAGCAGTACTTC. This encodes CASFGQSYEQYF.

V and J are TRBV25-1 and TRBJ1-1; 8 nucleotides line up with TRBD1. The junction had 9 bases not matched to a gene; V was cut back by 8 bases and J by 1 base. This CDR3 is built from 15 residues. The germline V gene encodes CDR1 MGHDK and CDR2 SYGVNS. As DNA, the CDR3 is TGTGCCAGCTCAAACTCCGGGACAGGGAACACTGAAGCTTTCTTT. Its protein is CASSNSGTGNTEAFF.

This clonotype was detected a few times. This chain uses TRBV24-1 with TRBJ1-1, with D unclear. Trimming pared 3 bases from V and 1 base from J, leaving 8 bases between. Germline loops: CDR1 KGHDR, CDR2 SFDVKD. This CDR3 spans 14 amino acids. CDR3 sequence reads: CATSDPLRNTEAFF. The CDR3 bases are TGTGCCACCAGTGATCCACTCAGGAACACTGAAGCTTTCTTT.

This sequence joins TRBV13 and TRBJ1-2; D perhaps matches TRBD1 (5 bases). The length of the CDR3 is 16 residues. Germline values: CDR1 PRHDT, CDR2 FYEKMQ (reference sequence). V lost 0 bases and J lost 2, with 13 bases in between. CDR3 coding DNA: TGTGCCAGCAGCTTAGGGGGTACAGGACGGAACTATGGCTACACCTTC. This gives the protein CASSLGGTGRNYGYTF. The full variable domain, its missing parts supplied by reference TRBV13 and TRBJ1-2, is AAGVIQSPRHLIKEKRETATLKCYPIPRHDTVYWYQQGPGQDPQFLISFYEKMQSDKGSIPDRFSAQQFSDYHSELNMSSLELGDSALYFCASSLGGTGRNYGYTFGSGTRLTVV.

This clonotype has just a few counts. The rearrangement joins TRBV19 to TRBJ2-5; 7 bases fit TRBD2. Germline lookup yields CDR1 LNHDA and CDR2 SQIVND (reference sequence). Trimming at V came to 6 bases and at J to 0 bases, leaving 4 bases not matched to a gene. This CDR3 contains 14 residues. The CDR3 DNA reads TGTGCCAGTAGCGACGGGAGGCACCAAGAGACCCAGTACTTC. It translates to CASSDGRHQETQYF.

This clonotype showed up just a few times. The CDR3 DNA follows: TGTGCCAGCGCCGCGGGACCCTCTGGCGAGCAGTACTTC. It encodes CASAAGPSGEQYF. The V gene is TRBV7-2, the J gene TRBJ2-7; possible D gene TRBD2, 6 bases. This CDR3 spans 13 amino acids. Germline CDR1 reads SGHTA; CDR2 reads FQGNSA. V was shortened by 8 bases and J by 6 bases, with 17 bases between the two germline ends.

The chain recombines TRBV6-5 with TRBJ2-2; D possibly matches TRBD1 or TRBD2 (5 bases each). Trimming shortened V by 4 bases and J by 5 bases, and 8 bases separated the two germline ends. CDR1 and CDR2 (germline): MNHEY, SVGAGI. The CDR3 spans 13 residues. The CDR3 DNA reads as TGTGCCAGCAGTTCGGGGCCGACCGGGGAGCTGTTTTTT. Protein product: CASSSGPTGELFF.